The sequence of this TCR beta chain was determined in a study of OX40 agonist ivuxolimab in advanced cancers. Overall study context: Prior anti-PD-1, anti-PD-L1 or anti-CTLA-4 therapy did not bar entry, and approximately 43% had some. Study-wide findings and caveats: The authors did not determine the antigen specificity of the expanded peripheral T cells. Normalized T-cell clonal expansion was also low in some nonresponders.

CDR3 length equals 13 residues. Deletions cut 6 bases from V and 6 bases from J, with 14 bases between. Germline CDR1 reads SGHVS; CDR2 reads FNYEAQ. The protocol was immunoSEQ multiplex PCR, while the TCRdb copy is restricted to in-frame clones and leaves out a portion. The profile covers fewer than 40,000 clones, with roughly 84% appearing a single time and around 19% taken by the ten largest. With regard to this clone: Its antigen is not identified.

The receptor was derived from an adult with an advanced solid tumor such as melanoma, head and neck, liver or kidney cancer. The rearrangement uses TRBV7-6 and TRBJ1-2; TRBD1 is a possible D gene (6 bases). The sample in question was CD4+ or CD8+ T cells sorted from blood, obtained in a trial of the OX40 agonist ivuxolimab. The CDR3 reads CASSLIGGDGYTF. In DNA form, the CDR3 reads TGTGCCAGCAGTTTAATCGGGGGCGATGGCTACACCTTC. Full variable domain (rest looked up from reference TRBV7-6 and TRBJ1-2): GAGVSQSPRYKVTKRGQDVALRCDPISGHVSLYWYRQALGQGPEFLTYFNYEAQQDKSGLPNDRFSAERPEGSISTLTIQRTEQRDSAMYRCASSLIGGDGYTFGSGTRLTVV.